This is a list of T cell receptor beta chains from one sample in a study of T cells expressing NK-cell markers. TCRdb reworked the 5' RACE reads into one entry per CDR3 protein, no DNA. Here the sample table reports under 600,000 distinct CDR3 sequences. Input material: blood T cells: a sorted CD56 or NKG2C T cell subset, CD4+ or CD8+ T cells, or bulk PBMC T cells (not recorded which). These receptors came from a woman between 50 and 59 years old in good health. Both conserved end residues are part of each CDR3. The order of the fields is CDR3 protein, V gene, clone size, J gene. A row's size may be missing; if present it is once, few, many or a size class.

CDR3aa: CASSYSSMLGELFF
v_gene: TRBV6-6
abundance: .
j_gene: TRBJ2-2

CDR3aa: CATHGSTSSYEQYF
v_gene: TRBV18
abundance: .
j_gene: TRBJ2-7

CDR3aa: CASSEDPRTGNTIYF
v_gene: TRBV6-1
abundance: .
j_gene: TRBJ1-3

CDR3aa: CASSLRPMGDRTGHEQYF
v_gene: TRBV12-3/TRBV12-4
abundance: .
j_gene: TRBJ2-7

CDR3aa: CASGQANYEQYF
v_gene: TRBV19
abundance: .
j_gene: TRBJ2-7

CDR3aa: CASSVAPTRTDTQYF
v_gene: TRBV9
abundance: .
j_gene: TRBJ2-3

CDR3aa: CSARDRGPTYEQYF
v_gene: TRBV20-1
abundance: .
j_gene: TRBJ2-7

CDR3aa: CASSSPRGDRVNEQFF
v_gene: TRBV6-2/TRBV6-3
abundance: .
j_gene: TRBJ2-1

CDR3aa: CASSQGLGRGGKYF
v_gene: TRBV4-2
abundance: .
j_gene: TRBJ2-3

CDR3aa: CSVELAGGWGTEAFF
v_gene: TRBV29-1
abundance: .
j_gene: TRBJ1-1

CDR3aa: CASSYPGRNREAFF
v_gene: TRBV6-5
abundance: .
j_gene: TRBJ1-1

CDR3aa: CASSDKGGYTYNEQFF
v_gene: TRBV11-3
abundance: .
j_gene: TRBJ2-1

CDR3aa: CSARGGTYNEQFF
v_gene: TRBV20-1
abundance: .
j_gene: TRBJ2-1

CDR3aa: CASSLSRAEAFF
v_gene: TRBV6-1
abundance: .
j_gene: TRBJ1-1

CDR3aa: CASSYGGPEFF
v_gene: TRBV6-6
abundance: .
j_gene: TRBJ2-1

CDR3aa: CASSPIIPGGEQFF
v_gene: TRBV3-1
abundance: .
j_gene: TRBJ2-1

CDR3aa: CASRGLAGYEQYF
v_gene: TRBV6-5
abundance: .
j_gene: TRBJ2-7

CDR3aa: CASRRESNTGELFF
v_gene: TRBV14
abundance: .
j_gene: TRBJ2-2

CDR3aa: CASSPGRGNRGYTF
v_gene: TRBV5-6
abundance: .
j_gene: TRBJ1-2

CDR3aa: CATSREGNEKLFF
v_gene: TRBV15
abundance: .
j_gene: TRBJ1-4

CDR3aa: CAISVTKGSGEAFF
v_gene: TRBV10-3
abundance: .
j_gene: TRBJ1-1

CDR3aa: CATRARTEPTDTQYF
v_gene: TRBV24-1
abundance: .
j_gene: TRBJ2-3

CDR3aa: CASSLGGTQQFF
v_gene: TRBV11-3
abundance: .
j_gene: TRBJ2-1

CDR3aa: CASSHPRGNVNTEAFF
v_gene: TRBV4-1
abundance: .
j_gene: TRBJ1-1

CDR3aa: CSASSQADEKLFF
v_gene: TRBV20-1
abundance: .
j_gene: TRBJ1-4

CDR3aa: CASSLKQATSYEQYF
v_gene: TRBV5-1
abundance: .
j_gene: TRBJ2-7

CDR3aa: CASSPGVWAHGYTF
v_gene: TRBV12-3/TRBV12-4
abundance: .
j_gene: TRBJ1-2

CDR3aa: CSVSAGRRPDTQYF
v_gene: TRBV29-1
abundance: .
j_gene: TRBJ2-3

CDR3aa: CASSPYSGGNEQFF
v_gene: TRBV7-9
abundance: .
j_gene: TRBJ2-1

CDR3aa: CSAAGSRGHEQYF
v_gene: TRBV20-1
abundance: .
j_gene: TRBJ2-7

CDR3aa: CASSPLAGGPAEQFF
v_gene: TRBV14
abundance: .
j_gene: TRBJ2-1

CDR3aa: CASSTQGNYGYTF
v_gene: TRBV25-1
abundance: .
j_gene: TRBJ1-2

CDR3aa: CASSFWGSRGTDTQYF
v_gene: TRBV7-9
abundance: .
j_gene: TRBJ2-3

CDR3aa: CASSPPTHQETQYF
v_gene: TRBV7-6
abundance: .
j_gene: TRBJ2-5

CDR3aa: CASSWGQGTYTGELFF
v_gene: TRBV5-5
abundance: .
j_gene: TRBJ2-2

CDR3aa: CSARDQDGLYNEQFF
v_gene: TRBV20-1
abundance: .
j_gene: TRBJ2-1

CDR3aa: CASSSRDGARYNEQFF
v_gene: TRBV6-5
abundance: .
j_gene: TRBJ2-1

CDR3aa: CAISGDRGVQGYNEQFF
v_gene: TRBV10-3
abundance: .
j_gene: TRBJ2-1

CDR3aa: CASSLAGRVGSNQPQHF
v_gene: TRBV11-2
abundance: .
j_gene: TRBJ1-5

CDR3aa: CASSQVAAGGPIGELFF
v_gene: TRBV4-1
abundance: .
j_gene: TRBJ2-2

CDR3aa: CSAPQEGYEQYF
v_gene: TRBV20-1
abundance: medium-sized
j_gene: TRBJ2-7

CDR3aa: CATSGGTGTQPQHF
v_gene: TRBV24-1
abundance: .
j_gene: TRBJ1-5

CDR3aa: CATTRTLGAKNIQYF
v_gene: TRBV15
abundance: .
j_gene: TRBJ2-4

CDR3aa: CSARETSGNRGKQFF
v_gene: TRBV20-1
abundance: .
j_gene: TRBJ2-1

CDR3aa: CASSQASAGAHGTQYF
v_gene: TRBV4-2
abundance: .
j_gene: TRBJ2-5

CDR3aa: CASSGSGGSSYEQYF
v_gene: TRBV5-1
abundance: .
j_gene: TRBJ2-7

CDR3aa: CASSVSGQGAGEQYF
v_gene: TRBV5-1
abundance: .
j_gene: TRBJ2-7

CDR3aa: CSALVPGADTQYF
v_gene: TRBV20-1
abundance: .
j_gene: TRBJ2-3

CDR3aa: CASSRRGGGVGELFF
v_gene: TRBV12-3/TRBV12-4
abundance: .
j_gene: TRBJ2-2

CDR3aa: CASSLVVSTSGRIRGTDTQYF
v_gene: TRBV7-6
abundance: .
j_gene: TRBJ2-3

CDR3aa: CAIRDSRTAFF
v_gene: TRBV10-3
abundance: .
j_gene: TRBJ1-1

CDR3aa: CASNSGAGAVTGELFF
v_gene: TRBV12-3/TRBV12-4
abundance: .
j_gene: TRBJ2-2

CDR3aa: CASSYSLAGDLFRPDTQYF
v_gene: TRBV6-5
abundance: .
j_gene: TRBJ2-3

CDR3aa: CASSKDIRETQYF
v_gene: TRBV5-6
abundance: .
j_gene: TRBJ2-5

CDR3aa: CASVREWSGANVLTF
v_gene: TRBV12-5
abundance: .
j_gene: TRBJ2-6

CDR3aa: CASKRGAGGANVLTF
v_gene: TRBV27
abundance: .
j_gene: TRBJ2-6

CDR3aa: CASSYSDRRLVNNEQFF
v_gene: TRBV6-2/TRBV6-3
abundance: .
j_gene: TRBJ2-1